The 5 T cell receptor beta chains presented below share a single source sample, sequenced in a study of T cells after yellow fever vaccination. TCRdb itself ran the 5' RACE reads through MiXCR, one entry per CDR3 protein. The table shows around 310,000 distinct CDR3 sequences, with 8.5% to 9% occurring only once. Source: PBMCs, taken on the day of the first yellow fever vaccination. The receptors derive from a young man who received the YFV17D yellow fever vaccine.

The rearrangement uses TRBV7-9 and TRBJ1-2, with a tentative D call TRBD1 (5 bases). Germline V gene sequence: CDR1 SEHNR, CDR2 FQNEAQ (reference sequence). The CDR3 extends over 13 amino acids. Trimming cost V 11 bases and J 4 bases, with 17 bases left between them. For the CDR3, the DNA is TGTGCCGGAGACGACGGGGGGGGCTATGGCTACACCTTC. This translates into CAGDDGGGYGYTF.

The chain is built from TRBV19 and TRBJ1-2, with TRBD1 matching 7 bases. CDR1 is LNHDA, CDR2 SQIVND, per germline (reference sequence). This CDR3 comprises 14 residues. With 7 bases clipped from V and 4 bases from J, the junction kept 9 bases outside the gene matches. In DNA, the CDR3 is TGTGCCAGTATCGGACAGGACACCTCCTATGGCTACACCTTC. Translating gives CASIGQDTSYGYTF.

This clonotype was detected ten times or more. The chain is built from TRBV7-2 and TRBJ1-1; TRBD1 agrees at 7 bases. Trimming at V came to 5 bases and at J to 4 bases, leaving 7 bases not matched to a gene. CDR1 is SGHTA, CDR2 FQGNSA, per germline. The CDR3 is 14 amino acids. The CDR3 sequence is CASSRDRFFTEAFF. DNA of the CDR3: TGTGCCAGCAGCCGGGACAGATTTTTCACTGAAGCTTTCTTT. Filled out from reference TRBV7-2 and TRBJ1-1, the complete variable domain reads GAGVSQSPSNKVTEKGKDVELRCDPISGHTALYWYRQSLGQGLEFLIYFQGNSAPDKSGLPSDRFSAERTGGSVSTLTIQRTQQEDSAVYLCASSRDRFFTEAFFGQGTRLTVV.

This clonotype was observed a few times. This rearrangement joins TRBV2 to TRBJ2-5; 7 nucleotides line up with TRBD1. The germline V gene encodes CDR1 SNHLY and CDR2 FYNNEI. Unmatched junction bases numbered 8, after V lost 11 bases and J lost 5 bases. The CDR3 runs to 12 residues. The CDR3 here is CAYGDSGETQYF. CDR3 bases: TGTGCCTATGGGGACAGTGGGGAGACCCAGTACTTC.

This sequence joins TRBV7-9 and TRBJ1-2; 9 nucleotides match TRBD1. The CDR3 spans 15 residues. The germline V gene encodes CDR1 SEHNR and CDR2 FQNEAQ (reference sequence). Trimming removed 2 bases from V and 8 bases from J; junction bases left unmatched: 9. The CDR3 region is CASSLTDRGARGYTF. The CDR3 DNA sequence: TGTGCCAGCAGCTTAACCGACAGGGGGGCAAGGGGCTACACCTTC.